These T cell receptor beta chains were read from a single sample in a study of identical twins. One entry per CDR3 protein results from TCRdb running MiXCR on the 5' RACE reads. The profile shows hundreds of thousands of distinct CDR3 sequences, over 15% of them singletons. The same data also contributed to another study, on T cells expressing NK-cell markers.

Specimen: PBMCs. The source of these receptors is a young woman in good health. Each CDR3 is given with its conserved first and last residue. The D gene is left open where the match is weak. Clone size is not always given. Where it is, it says once, few, many or a class for expanded clones.

d_call	j_call	clone_size	v_call	cdr3_nt	cdr3_aa
.	TRBJ2-3	once	TRBV6-5	TGTGCCAGCAGTTACTCTCTTTGGGGGACAGATACGCAGTATTTT	CASSYSLWGTDTQYF
.	TRBJ1-1	.	TRBV7-6	TGTGCCAGCAGCCAAGCCCAACGGGGGGCTTGGACTGAAGCTTTCTTT	CASSQAQRGAWTEAFF
TRBD2	TRBJ2-7	.	TRBV5-5	TGTGCCAGCAGCTTAGTAGCGGGGGACTACGAGCAGTACTTC	CASSLVAGDYEQYF
.	TRBJ2-2	.	TRBV5-6	TGTGCCAGCAGCTTACCCGACGGTGCCGGGGAGCTGTTTTTT	CASSLPDGAGELFF
.	TRBJ1-1	few	TRBV5-6	TGTGCCAGCAGCTGGGACCGAGAGGCTTTCTTT	CASSWDREAFF
.	TRBJ2-3	.	TRBV6-6	TGTGCCAGCCGGGGAAAAGGGACAGATACGCAGTATTTT	CASRGKGTDTQYF
.	TRBJ1-2	once	TRBV12-3/TRBV12-4	TGTGCCAGCAGTTTAAGCCGAGGACCCCTTTCGTATGGCTACACCTTC	CASSLSRGPLSYGYTF
.	TRBJ2-7	few	TRBV14	TGTGCCAGCAGCCAAAGATGGGAGTCTGACGAGCAGTACTTC	CASSQRWESDEQYF
TRBD2	TRBJ2-2	.	TRBV5-1	TGCGCCAGCAGCGGGCTAGCGGGAAGGACCGGGGAGCTGTTTTTT	CASSGLAGRTGELFF
.	TRBJ2-7	.	TRBV12-3/TRBV12-4	TGTGCCAGCAGTTTTAGTATGACCTACGAGCAGTACTTC	CASSFSMTYEQYF
.	TRBJ2-1	.	TRBV11-3	TGTGCCAGCAGCTTAGCGGGGACCCAATCCAATGAGCAGTTCTTC	CASSLAGTQSNEQFF
.	TRBJ2-2	few	TRBV7-2	TGTGCCAGCAGCCCAGGGGTGGCGCATACCGGGGAGCTGTTTTTT	CASSPGVAHTGELFF
TRBD2	TRBJ2-3	.	TRBV12-3/TRBV12-4	TGTGCCAGCAGTTTAACTAGCGGGAGGTTGGATACGCAGTATTTT	CASSLTSGRLDTQYF
.	TRBJ2-1	once	TRBV10-2	TGCGCCAGCAGTGAGTCGAACGGCAATGAGCAGTTCTTC	CASSESNGNEQFF
TRBD2	TRBJ2-1	.	TRBV5-5	TGTGCCAGCAGCTGGAAGCGGGAGGGAGCCGATGAGCAGTTCTTC	CASSWKREGADEQFF
TRBD1	TRBJ1-1	.	TRBV20-1	TGCAGTGCTAGAGATTTCGGGACAGGGCCGTCTGAAGCTTTCTTT	CSARDFGTGPSEAFF
.	TRBJ2-6	few	TRBV18	TGTGCCAGCTCACACGAGAGCTCTGGGGCCAACGTCCTGACTTTC	CASSHESSGANVLTF
TRBD2	TRBJ2-5	.	TRBV14	TGTGCCAGCAGGCAGCGGGGGGCCGGAGAGACCCAGTACTTC	CASRQRGAGETQYF
.	TRBJ2-3	few	TRBV7-2	TGTGCCAGCAGCTTCCGCTGGTCTAGCACAGATACGCAGTATTTT	CASSFRWSSTDTQYF
TRBD1	TRBJ2-1	few	TRBV20-1	TGCAGTGTTCAGGGGACAGGGGGGTACAATGAGCAGTTCTTC	CSVQGTGGYNEQFF
.	TRBJ1-2	few	TRBV20-1	TGCAGTGCTCCAACGGGAGCCGATTATGGCTACACCTTC	CSAPTGADYGYTF
.	TRBJ2-1	.	TRBV5-4	TGTGCCAGCAGCTCGAATGCCGGCGGGGTTACCAATGAGCAGTTCTTC	CASSSNAGGVTNEQFF
TRBD1	TRBJ2-5	few	TRBV20-1	TGCAGTGCAGAAGGCCCGACAGGGGGGTACGAGACCCAGTACTTC	CSAEGPTGGYETQYF
.	TRBJ1-1	few	TRBV9	TGTGCCAGCAGCGTAGGGACTGGGAGGACTTTGAACACTGAAGCTTTCTTT	CASSVGTGRTLNTEAFF
.	TRBJ2-3	.	TRBV10-3	TGTGCCATCAGTGTCCCCGGGGCCCCCACAGATACGCAGTATTTT	CAISVPGAPTDTQYF
TRBD2	TRBJ2-3	many	TRBV25-1	TGTGCCAGCACGACTAGCGGAAGCACAGATACGCAGTATTTT	CASTTSGSTDTQYF
.	TRBJ2-1	.	TRBV5-1	TGCGCCAGCAGTCGCGGTCCGGGACTGGGGAAGCAGTTCTTC	CASSRGPGLGKQFF
.	TRBJ2-3	few	TRBV20-1	TGCAGTGCGTGGCCACGAGCGGAGCCGCAGTATTTT	CSAWPRAEPQYF
.	TRBJ1-1	.	TRBV12-3/TRBV12-4	TGTGCCAGCAGAGGGGTCGGGAGCACTGAAGCTTTCTTT	CASRGVGSTEAFF
.	TRBJ2-4	few	TRBV5-6	TGTGCCAGCAGCGGAAGGGGGTTTCCGGTCAAAAACATTCAGTACTTC	CASSGRGFPVKNIQYF
.	TRBJ2-3	.	TRBV5-6	TGTGCCAGCAGCCCGGGGGGCCTATATACGCAGTATTTT	CASSPGGLYTQYF
TRBD1	TRBJ2-7	few	TRBV20-1	TGCAGTGCTAGGGGGACAGGGAGGAACGAGCAGTACTTC	CSARGTGRNEQYF
TRBD2	TRBJ2-1	.	TRBV7-6	TGTGCCAGCAGCTTAGCGATTAGCGGGGGGTACAATGAGCAGTTCTTC	CASSLAISGGYNEQFF
.	TRBJ1-6	.	TRBV6-5	TGTGCCAGCAGTTACTCGGAGTATTCACCCCTCCACTTT	CASSYSEYSPLHF
.	TRBJ2-4	.	TRBV14	TGTGCCAGCAGCCGAGGGGACATTCAGTACTTC	CASSRGDIQYF
.	TRBJ1-2	.	TRBV12-3/TRBV12-4	TGTGCCAGCAGTCCTTGGGACATGAAGGCCTATGGCTACACCTTC	CASSPWDMKAYGYTF
.	TRBJ1-2	.	TRBV10-1	TGCGCTGGCGGGGATCCTGGCTACACCTTC	CAGGDPGYTF
.	TRBJ1-1	.	TRBV10-3	TGTGCCATCAGTGATAGGGGACTCAACACTGAAGCTTTCTTT	CAISDRGLNTEAFF
.	TRBJ1-2	.	TRBV5-1	TGCGCCAGCAGCTTGAGAACGGGACACGAATATGGCTACACCTTC	CASSLRTGHEYGYTF
.	TRBJ2-2	.	TRBV2	TGTGCCAGCAGTGGCTCCCACACCCGGGGACGGGGGACCGGGGAGCTGTTTTTT	CASSGSHTRGRGTGELFF
.	TRBJ2-5	many	TRBV5-1	TGTGCCAGCAGCTTACTGGTTCAAGAGACCCAGTACTTC	CASSLLVQETQYF
.	TRBJ2-4	.	TRBV24-1	TGTGCCACCAGTGATTTGGATGGGGACAAAAACATTCAGTACTTC	CATSDLDGDKNIQYF
TRBD2	TRBJ2-1	few	TRBV7-2	TGTGCCAGCAGCTTAGATAGCGGGAGAGGAAATGAGCAGTTCTTC	CASSLDSGRGNEQFF
.	TRBJ2-3	many	TRBV29-1	TGCAGCGCAAGTGTGAGCACAGATACGCAGTATTTT	CSASVSTDTQYF
TRBD2	TRBJ2-7	.	TRBV5-1	TGCGCCAGCAGCCACGGGACTAGCGGGAGGGAGGACGAGCAGTACTTC	CASSHGTSGREDEQYF
TRBD2	TRBJ2-1	.	TRBV20-1	TGCAGTGCTCATAGGACTAGTAGGGGAGGTGAGCAGTTCTTC	CSAHRTSRGGEQFF
.	TRBJ2-7	.	TRBV5-1	TGCGCCTCCGGGCACTCCTCCTACGAGCAGTACTTC	CASGHSSYEQYF
TRBD2	TRBJ2-1	few	TRBV7-2	TGTGCCAGCAGCAAGGGACTAGCGGACAATGAGCAGTTCTTC	CASSKGLADNEQFF
.	TRBJ2-7	few	TRBV7-9	TGTGCCAGCAGCTTAGACAGGTGGCGAAGGGGAGAGCAGTACTTC	CASSLDRWRRGEQYF
.	TRBJ2-3	few	TRBV6-1	TGTGCCAGTGGAGGGGGGCGTCTGACAGATACGCAGTATTTT	CASGGGRLTDTQYF
TRBD1	TRBJ2-1	.	TRBV12-3/TRBV12-4	TGTGCCAGCAGCAGGACCGGGACAGACAATGAGCAGTTCTTC	CASSRTGTDNEQFF
.	TRBJ2-7	.	TRBV20-1	TGCAGTGCTAGAAGTAGCAAGGTTACCCTCTCCTACGAGCAGTACTTC	CSARSSKVTLSYEQYF
TRBD2	TRBJ2-4	few	TRBV5-5	TGTGCCAGCAGCTACATAGCGGGAGCTGGGAACATTCAGTACTTC	CASSYIAGAGNIQYF
.	TRBJ1-5	few	TRBV19	TGTGCCAGTAGTATGTACCAAGACCAGCATTTT	CASSMYQDQHF
.	TRBJ2-5	few	TRBV6-2/TRBV6-3	TGTGCCAGCATCGAAGACTTGGCATCGTTCGGCCAAGAGACCCAGTACTTC	CASIEDLASFGQETQYF
.	TRBJ1-5	few	TRBV12-3/TRBV12-4	TGTGCCAGCAGACAGGGACCAAATCAGCCCCAGCATTTT	CASRQGPNQPQHF
.	TRBJ2-7	few	TRBV5-1	TGCGCCAGCGGGAAGGGGAACGAGCAGTACTTC	CASGKGNEQYF
TRBD1	TRBJ1-5	few	TRBV6-1	TGTGCCAGCAGCCTCCGAGCCGGACAGGGCAATCAGCCCCAGCATTTT	CASSLRAGQGNQPQHF
TRBD1	TRBJ2-1	.	TRBV3-1	TGTGCCAGCAGCCCTGACAGGGGGAAAATCTACAATGAGCAGTTCTTC	CASSPDRGKIYNEQFF